This T cell receptor beta chain appears in the sequencing data of a study of cytomegalovirus exposure and HLA in healthy donors. Trimming left V 2 bases short and J 6 bases short, with 17 bases between. The CDR3 length is 15 residues. CDR1 and CDR2 from the germline V gene are SGHTS and YDEGEE. Some clones are missing from TCRdb's copy, which holds only in-frame ones; the method was immunoSEQ multiplex PCR. The table records nearly 110,000 clones, 88% of them present only once. Findings of the study overall: There were a few CMV-associated chains whose specificity for CMV antigens was confirmed in vitro. The majority of TCR sequences were rare, yet some public TCRs appeared in many donors.

Separate from the roughly 720-subject first cohort, the 120-subject validation cohort was the one that the donors belonged to. On this clone: Its antigen remains unidentified.

This receptor was obtained from a woman between 18 and 29 years old in good health and CMV-seropositive. The sample was PBMCs. The rearrangement joins TRBV5-8 to TRBJ1-2; D gene unclear. CDR3 bases: TGTGCCAGCAGCTTCCAGCGGCTAACGAGGGATGGCTACACCTTC. Residues: CASSFQRLTRDGYTF. Based on the CDR3 plus reference TRBV5-8 and TRBJ1-2, the full variable domain is EAGVTQSPTHLIKTRGQQATLRCSPISGHTSVYWYQQALGLGLQFLLWYDEGEERNRGNFPPRFSGRQFPNYSSELNVNALELEDSALYLCASSFQRLTRDGYTFGSGTRLTVV.